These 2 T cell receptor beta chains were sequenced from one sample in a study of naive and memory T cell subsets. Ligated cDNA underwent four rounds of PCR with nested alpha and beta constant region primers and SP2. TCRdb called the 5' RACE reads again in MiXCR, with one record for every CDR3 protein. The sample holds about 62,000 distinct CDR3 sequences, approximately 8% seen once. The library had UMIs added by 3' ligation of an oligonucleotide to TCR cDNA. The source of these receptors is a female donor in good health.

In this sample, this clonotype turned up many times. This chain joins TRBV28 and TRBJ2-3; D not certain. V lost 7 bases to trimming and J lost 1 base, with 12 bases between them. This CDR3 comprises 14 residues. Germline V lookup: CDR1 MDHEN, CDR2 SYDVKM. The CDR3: CASTDGQGTDTQYF. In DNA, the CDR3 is TGTGCCAGCACCGATGGGCAGGGCACAGATACGCAGTATTTT.

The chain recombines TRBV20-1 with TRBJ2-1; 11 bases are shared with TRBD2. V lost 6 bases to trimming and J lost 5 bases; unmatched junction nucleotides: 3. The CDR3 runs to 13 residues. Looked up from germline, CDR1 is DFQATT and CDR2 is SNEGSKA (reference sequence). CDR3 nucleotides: TGCAGTGCCGGGACTAGCGGCCACAATGAGCAGTTCTTC. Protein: CSAGTSGHNEQFF.